This T cell receptor (beta chain) was observed in a study of blood T cells in healthy people across ages. This clonotype came up a few times. Ranging in age from roughly 6 to 90, the donors were healthy Caucasian individuals from Russia. Drawn from each donor were around 9.1 milliliters of peripheral blood. For the second PCR, which ran for about 6 to 12 cycles, a sample-barcoded 5' primer and a J-beta primer mix were used. One entry per CDR3 protein results from TCRdb running MiXCR on the 5' RACE reads. The profile covers roughly 730,000 distinct CDR3 sequences, with roughly three fifths appearing a single time and under 30% taken by the ten largest. Germline V gene sequence: CDR1 LNHNV, CDR2 YYDKDF (reference sequence). Trimming removed 4 bases at V and 7 bases at J, with 8 bases between. The CDR3 extends over 13 amino acids.

Sequencing was carried out using blood. The chain uses TRBV15 and TRBJ1-6, with D tentatively TRBD1 (5 bases). This receptor was obtained from a man aged 40-49 years in good health. The CDR3 DNA reads TGTGCCACCAGCACGGGGGGGAATTCACCCCTCCACTTT. It codes for CATSTGGNSPLHF.